These 30 T cell receptor beta chains originate from one sample sequenced in a study of T cells in Graves' hyperthyroidism and ophthalmopathy. Amplified TCR beta CDR3 regions came from RNA transcripts. First-round RT-PCR with HTBI primers amplified the TCR CDR3 region. TCRdb used MiXCR to reprocess the multiplex PCR reads, holding one entry per CDR3 protein. This table holds around 210,000 distinct CDR3 sequences, around 16% found once. Input material: blood. The receptors here all came from a woman aged 45-65 years with Graves' hyperthyroidism.

This clonotype was found many times. CDR3 sequence (DNA): TGTGCCACCGGGGGTGATCGGGCCGACACTGAAGCTTTCTTT. Its translation is CATGGDRADTEAFF. The chain carries TRBV15 and TRBJ1-1, with D maybe TRBD1 (5 bases). The CDR3 sequence is 14 residues long. Deletions cut 8 bases from V and 3 bases from J, with 16 bases between. Germline V gene data show CDR1 as LNHNV and CDR2 as YYDKDF (reference sequence).

In its sample, this clonotype was seen a few times. The chain combines TRBV24-1 with TRBJ1-5; D is perhaps TRBD1 (5 bases). Germline lookup yields CDR1 KGHDR and CDR2 SFDVKD. V gave up 6 bases and J gave up 4 bases, with 9 bases separating them. The CDR3 runs 13 residues. Here the CDR3 reads CATSREGNQPQHF. CDR3 DNA sequence: TGTGCCACCAGTCGGGAGGGGAATCAGCCCCAGCATTTT.

CDR3 sequence reads: CASSQDSAPDTQYF. The CDR3 DNA reads TGTGCCAGCAGCCAAGACTCGGCTCCAGATACGCAGTATTTT. The gene calls are TRBV3-1 and TRBJ2-3; D unresolved. Germline V CDR1 and CDR2: LGHDT, YNNKEL (reference sequence). V was trimmed by 0 bases and J by 4 bases, leaving 8 bases between them. The CDR3 totals 14 residues.

This clonotype was recorded at least ten times. The chain is built from TRBV30 and TRBJ2-5, with TRBD2 as a possible D gene (6 bases). This CDR3 has 12 residues. The germline CDR1 and CDR2 sequences are GTSNPN and SVGIG (reference sequence). The germline V and J ends were trimmed by 2 bases and 4 bases, with 8 bases remaining between them. CDR3 residues: CAWSPEGETQYF. In DNA form, the CDR3 reads TGTGCCTGGAGTCCGGAGGGAGAGACCCAGTACTTC. The whole variable domain, filled in from reference TRBV30 and TRBJ2-5, reads SQTIHQWPATLVQPVGSPLSLECTVEGTSNPNLYWYRQAAGRGLQLLFYSVGIGQISSEVPQNLSASRPQDRQFILSSKKLLLSDSGFYLCAWSPEGETQYFGPGTRLLVL.

This clonotype was observed many times. CDR3 region: CASRLTGSPQETQYF. The CDR3 bases are TGTGCCAGCAGGCTGACAGGCTCCCCCCAAGAGACCCAGTACTTC. The gene calls are TRBV6-1 and TRBJ2-5; D possibly corresponds to TRBD1 (6 bases). Germline V CDR1 and CDR2: MNHNS, SASEGT. This CDR3 is 15 amino acids long. The ends were cut back, 6 bases at V and 1 base at J, with 15 bases in the middle.

V and J are TRBV20-1 and TRBJ2-5; TRBD2 agrees at 7 bases. Germline lookup yields CDR1 DFQATT and CDR2 SNEGSKA (reference sequence). The V gene end was trimmed by 5 bases and the J gene end by 5 bases; junction bases not matched to a gene: 11. This CDR3 is 14 amino acids long. CDR3 loop: CSALLGGRKETQYF. The CDR3, as DNA: TGCAGTGCTCTGCTGGGCGGGAGAAAGGAGACCCAGTACTTC.

The chain carries TRBV10-3 and TRBJ2-1; a weak D match, TRBD2 (5 bases). Germline V gene data show CDR1 as ENHRY and CDR2 as SYGVKD. The CDR3 runs 14 residues. V lost 8 bases, J lost 2 bases, and 13 bases lay in between. This CDR3 is CAIEKERTYNEQFF. For the CDR3, the DNA is TGTGCCATCGAGAAGGAGCGGACCTACAATGAGCAGTTCTTC.

This clonotype was counted between two and nine times. CDR3 coding DNA: TGTGCCAGCAGTGGGGGGACTAGCGGGGGAACCTACGAGCAGTACTTC. It specifies CASSGGTSGGTYEQYF. This chain links TRBV6-1 with TRBJ2-7, with TRBD2 matching over 14 bases. CDR1 MNHNS and CDR2 SASEGT come from the germline V gene. V was pared by 4 bases and J by 2 bases, with 4 bases of the junction left unmatched. This CDR3 is built from 16 residues.

This clonotype showed up many times. The chain carries TRBV28 and TRBJ1-2; D is unresolved. Germline V gene lookup returns CDR1 MDHEN and CDR2 SYDVKM. This CDR3 is built from 16 residues. V was clipped by 6 bases and J by 4 bases, with 21 bases between them. The CDR3 here is CASSGRGGRTPYGYTF. CDR3 coding DNA: TGTGCCAGCAGCGGCCGAGGAGGGAGAACCCCCTATGGCTACACCTTC.

Remarks on this clonotype: A much larger clone differs from this one at a single base, so this may be a read error. The rearrangement links TRBV20-1 to TRBJ2-2; TRBD2 agrees at 7 bases. The CDR3 loop spans 16 amino acids. Germline CDR1 DFQATT, CDR2 SNEGSKA (reference sequence). CDR3 in amino acids: CSARGLAELNIGELFF. The CDR3 coding sequence is TGCAGTGCTAGAGGGCTAGCGGAACTAAACATCGGGGAGCTGTTTTTT.

This chain uses TRBV19 with TRBJ2-1; TRBD2 matches 7 bases. The CDR3 totals 16 residues. The V gene's germline CDR1 is LNHDA and CDR2 SQIVND (reference sequence). The V and J ends lost 3 bases and 5 bases, in that order; junction bases with no gene match: 10. The CDR3 DNA sequence: TGTGCCAGTAGTATTGTCAGGCCCACTAGCGACAATGAGCAGTTCTTC. Translated, it gives CASSIVRPTSDNEQFF.

At least ten counts were recorded for this clonotype. This chain joins TRBV25-1 and TRBJ2-1; D is possibly TRBD1 or TRBD2 (5 bases each). The CDR3 totals 17 residues. In germline, CDR1 is MGHDK, CDR2 SYGVNS. V was trimmed by 2 bases and J by 6 bases, leaving 20 bases between them. This chain's CDR3 is CASSEPSRGERSNEQFF. DNA of the CDR3: TGTGCCAGCAGTGAACCCAGCCGGGGCGAACGATCCAATGAGCAGTTCTTC.

This clonotype was detected many times. The chain couples TRBV27 to TRBJ1-5; D is perhaps TRBD1 (6 bases). The CDR3 runs to 13 residues. The V end lost 8 bases, the J end lost 5 bases, and 13 bases lay between the germline ends. Germline CDR1 MNHEY, CDR2 SMNVEV (reference sequence). CDR3 in DNA: TGTGCCAGCGCCGAACAGGGTTATCAGCCCCAGCATTTT. Translating gives CASAEQGYQPQHF.

The chain combines TRBV12-3 or TRBV12-4 with TRBJ2-3; D gene ambiguous. Between the trimmed V and J ends, which lost 6 bases and 5 bases, there was a span of 12 bases. The CDR3 extends over 13 amino acids. The CDR3 DNA reads as TGTGCCAGCAGGGGAACCCAGAGAGATACGCAGTATTTT. It encodes CASRGTQRDTQYF.

Many counts were recorded for this clonotype. The chain joins TRBV7-3 to TRBJ2-7; D may correspond to TRBD1 or TRBD2 (6 bases each). This CDR3 has 16 amino acids. V was trimmed by 1 base and J by 5 bases, leaving 18 bases between them. The germline V gene encodes CDR1 SGHTA and CDR2 FQGTGA. CDR3 nucleotide sequence: TGTGCCAGCAGCTTAATTGCCTTGGACAGCGGGCACGAGCAGTACTTC. Amino acids: CASSLIALDSGHEQYF.

This clonotype has ten or more counts. V and J are TRBV7-9 and TRBJ2-7, with TRBD1 matching 8 bases. The trim removed 5 bases at V and 0 bases at J, leaving 9 bases unmatched. Germline-derived CDR1 and CDR2 are SEHNR and FQNEAQ (reference sequence). The CDR3 has 16 amino acids. The DNA of the CDR3 is TGTGCCAGCAGCAACTATCCGGGACAGGCCTCCTACGAGCAGTACTTC. This sequence encodes CASSNYPGQASYEQYF. Variable domain in full (rest from reference TRBV7-9 and TRBJ2-7): DTGVSQNPRHKITKRGQNVTFRCDPISEHNRLYWYRQTLGQGPEFLTYFQNEAQLEKSRLLSDRFSAERPKGSFSTLEIQRTEQGDSAMYLCASSNYPGQASYEQYFGPGTRLTVT.

V is TRBV6-4 and J is TRBJ2-5; TRBD2 aligns across 9 bases. Per germline, CDR1 MRHNA and CDR2 SNTAGT. CDR3 length: 18 residues. V dropped 3 bases and J dropped 3; count of bases not matched to a gene: 14. CDR3 sequence: CASSERGLAGFWEETQYF. DNA of the CDR3: TGTGCCAGCAGTGAGCGAGGGCTAGCGGGGTTCTGGGAAGAGACCCAGTACTTC.

This chain joins TRBV20-1 and TRBJ1-5, with 8 bases identical to TRBD1. Germline trimming cut 5 bases from V and 4 bases from J; bases unmatched to any gene: 7. Germline CDR1 and CDR2: DFQATT and SNEGSKA (reference sequence). The CDR3 runs to 14 residues. DNA for the CDR3: TGCAGTGCTCCCAGGGGGCTAGGGAATCAGCCCCAGCATTTT. This translates into CSAPRGLGNQPQHF.

The sample holds many counts of this clonotype. J is TRBJ2-1 and V is TRBV28; D is possibly TRBD1 (6 bases). This CDR3 contains 16 residues. Germline loops: CDR1 MDHEN, CDR2 SYDVKM. Trimming left V 5 bases short and J 3 bases short, with 17 bases between. Written as DNA, the CDR3 is TGTGCCAGCAGTCCACTGACAGGTCCGGGCTACAATGAGCAGTTCTTC. It codes for CASSPLTGPGYNEQFF.

About this clonotype: The CDR3 does not end in the conserved phenylalanine or tryptophan, so this is likely a read error. The chain links TRBV27 to TRBJ2-7, with 12 bases that match TRBD2. With 3 bases clipped from V and 5 bases from J, the junction kept 8 bases outside the gene matches. Looked up from germline, CDR1 is MNHEY and CDR2 is SMNVEV (reference sequence). This CDR3 comprises 16 residues. CDR3 loop: CASSFSTSGRSDEQYL. The CDR3, as DNA: TGTGCCAGCAGTTTTTCGACTAGCGGGAGATCGGACGAGCAGTACCTC.

This clonotype was detected ten times or more. V is TRBV20-1 and J is TRBJ2-1; unclear D gene. Germline CDR1 is DFQATT and CDR2 is SNEGSKA (reference sequence). Trimming pared 4 bases from V and 2 bases from J, leaving 6 bases between. This CDR3 region has 12 residues. CDR3 DNA sequence: TGCAGTGCTAACAGCGCCTACAATGAGCAGTTCTTC. Protein product: CSANSAYNEQFF.

This clonotype was recorded a few times. This rearrangement joins TRBV10-3 to TRBJ2-7; 10 nucleotides align to TRBD1. Per germline, CDR1 ENHRY and CDR2 SYGVKD. The V gene end was trimmed by 0 bases and the J gene end by 2 bases; junction bases not matched to a gene: 1. The CDR3 is made up of 15 amino acids. CDR3 nucleotide sequence: TGTGCCATCAGTGAGTCGGGGACAGGGGCCTACGAGCAGTACTTC. Its protein is CAISESGTGAYEQYF.

This clonotype was detected many times. The genes are TRBV9 and TRBJ1-3, with D maybe TRBD1 (5 bases). The ends were cut back, 3 bases at V and 0 bases at J, with 13 bases in the middle. The CDR3 spans 16 residues. The V gene's germline CDR1 is SGDLS and CDR2 YYNGEE. As DNA, the CDR3 is TGTGCCAGCAGCGCGTTGACAGCCAACTCTGGAAACACCATATATTTT. It is translated as CASSALTANSGNTIYF.

Ten or more counts support this clonotype. The rearrangement links TRBV29-1 to TRBJ2-1; a possible D gene is TRBD2 (5 bases). The CDR3 has 14 amino acids. Germline CDR1 and CDR2: SQVTM and ANQGSEA. Trimming took off 8 bases at V and 0 bases at J, with 14 bases between the two ends. The CDR3 DNA sequence: TGCAGCATGTCTCGGGGTTCCTCCTACAATGAGCAGTTCTTC. Translation gives CSMSRGSSYNEQFF.

In its sample, this clonotype was seen a few times. The chain carries TRBV4-1 and TRBJ1-2, with D possibly matching TRBD1 (5 bases). Trimming cost V 4 bases and J 2 bases, with 17 bases left between them. Germline V lookup: CDR1 MGHRA, CDR2 YSYEKL. The CDR3 consists of 16 residues. DNA of the CDR3: TGCGCCAGCAGCCTTAACGGTGGGGGGGTAAACTATGGCTACACCTTC. Its translation: CASSLNGGGVNYGYTF.

The chain employs TRBV10-3 and TRBJ2-1; 8 bases align to TRBD1. Germline CDR1 reads ENHRY; CDR2 reads SYGVKD. The CDR3 has 16 residues. V trimming: 6 bases; J trimming: 7 bases; junction bases outside the gene matches: 14. The CDR3 reads CAISRQGSINNNEQFF. In DNA form, the CDR3 reads TGTGCCATCAGCCGACAGGGGTCCATCAACAATAATGAGCAGTTCTTC.

This clonotype was observed many times. This chain uses TRBV3-1 with TRBJ2-3; D remains unclear. Germline loops: CDR1 LGHDT, CDR2 YNNKEL (reference sequence). V was clipped by 1 base and J by 8 bases, with 25 bases between them. The CDR3 spans 18 residues. The CDR3 nucleotides are TGTGCCAGCAGCCAAGCCTCTGAGTCACTGCCCTATCCTGGTACGCAGTATTTT. This gives the protein CASSQASESLPYPGTQYF.

The chain couples TRBV6-1 to TRBJ2-1; the D is unclear. The CDR3 covers 13 residues. Germline-derived CDR1 and CDR2 are MNHNS and SASEGT. Trimming took 7 bases from V and 3 from J, leaving 10 bases between them. In nucleotides, the CDR3 is TGTGCCAGCATCCGCAGAAACTACAATGAGCAGTTCTTC. Amino acid sequence: CASIRRNYNEQFF.

This clonotype showed up many times. The rearrangement links TRBV12-3 or TRBV12-4 to TRBJ2-5; perhaps TRBD1 as D (5 bases). Trimming pared 6 bases from V and 4 bases from J, leaving 18 bases between. CDR3 length: 15 amino acids. In nucleotides, the CDR3 is TGTGCCAGCAGCCGAAGGACATCCAGTGGAGAGACCCAGTACTTC. Protein: CASSRRTSSGETQYF.

The chain employs TRBV10-3 and TRBJ2-2; a possible D gene is TRBD2 (6 bases). CDR3 length: 15 residues. V was shortened by 4 bases and J by 5 bases, with 14 bases between the two germline ends. CDR1 and CDR2 from the germline V gene are ENHRY and SYGVKD. CDR3 amino acids: CAISVSSLATGELFF. Written as DNA, the CDR3 is TGTGCCATCAGTGTTTCTTCTCTAGCGACCGGGGAGCTGTTTTTT.